The 12 T cell receptor beta chains below were found in one sample sequenced in a study of response to subunit inactivated influenza vaccine. TCRdb re-derived calls from the RT-PCR reads in MiXCR, one entry per CDR3 protein. The data hold about 830,000 distinct CDR3 sequences, with about 18% observed a single time. Specimen: PBMCs from blood, collected roughly 5 days after vaccination. These receptors were taken from a man in his fifties who received an inactivated influenza vaccine.

This clonotype was observed many times. The chain is built from TRBV27 and TRBJ2-2; D is unclear. The CDR3 has 14 residues. Germline lookup yields CDR1 MNHEY and CDR2 SMNVEV (reference sequence). The ends were cut back, 1 base at V and 4 bases at J, with 7 bases in the middle. The chain's CDR3 is CASSLLSGTGELFF. The CDR3 nucleotides are TGTGCCAGCAGTTTATTAAGTGGCACCGGGGAGCTGTTTTTT.

This rearrangement joins TRBV7-2 to TRBJ2-7, with no clear D. Germline V lookup: CDR1 SGHTA, CDR2 FQGNSA. Trimming pared 3 bases from V and 1 base from J, leaving 10 bases between. This CDR3 has 14 residues. The CDR3 DNA follows: TGTGCCAGCAGCTTCCTGACGTCGTCCTACGAGCAGTACTTC. Residues: CASSFLTSSYEQYF.

This clonotype was picked up a small number of times. The chain uses TRBV7-2 and TRBJ2-7; 9 nucleotides align to TRBD1. With 4 bases clipped from V and 2 bases from J, the junction kept 6 bases outside the gene matches. The germline V gene encodes CDR1 SGHTA and CDR2 FQGNSA. This CDR3 comprises 15 residues. The CDR3 loop reads CASSYRTGDAYEQYF. CDR3 nucleotides: TGTGCCAGCAGCTACCGGACAGGGGATGCCTACGAGCAGTACTTC. The full variable domain, its missing parts supplied by reference TRBV7-2 and TRBJ2-7, is GAGVSQSPSNKVTEKGKDVELRCDPISGHTALYWYRQSLGQGLEFLIYFQGNSAPDKSGLPSDRFSAERTGGSVSTLTIQRTQQEDSAVYLCASSYRTGDAYEQYFGPGTRLTVT.

This clonotype was recorded at least ten times. The V and J genes are TRBV29-1 and TRBJ1-4; TRBD1 matches 7 bases. Germline V gives CDR1 SQVTM, CDR2 ANQGSEA. The CDR3 spans 14 residues. Trimming at V came to 4 bases and at J to 7 bases, leaving 9 bases not matched to a gene. The CDR3 protein is CSVGSTGRIEKLFF. The CDR3 DNA reads TGCAGCGTTGGGTCGACAGGGAGGATTGAAAAACTGTTTTTT.

This chain links TRBV7-9 with TRBJ2-1, with no clear D. Germline CDR1 is SEHNR and CDR2 is FQNEAQ (reference sequence). This CDR3 spans 12 amino acids. Trimming removed 5 bases at V and 8 bases at J, with 10 bases between. Here the CDR3 DNA reads TGTGCCAGCAGCCCAGTGGCGGATGAGCAGTTCTTC. It translates to CASSPVADEQFF.

V usage is TRBV20-1 and J usage is TRBJ2-7, with 7 bases fitting TRBD1. The trim removed 1 base at V and 0 bases at J, leaving 6 bases unmatched. Germline assignment: CDR1 DFQATT and CDR2 SNEGSKA (reference sequence). This CDR3 has 15 amino acids. CDR3 nucleotides: TGCAGTGCTAGAGCCCACAGGGGAAACTCCTACGAGCAGTACTTC. Translation: CSARAHRGNSYEQYF.

This clonotype occurred a few times. The rearrangement links TRBV27 to TRBJ2-7; TRBD1 aligns across 10 bases. Looked up from germline, CDR1 is MNHEY and CDR2 is SMNVEV (reference sequence). After removal of 4 bases from V and 4 bases from J, the junction contained 7 bases not matched to a gene. The CDR3 is made up of 15 amino acids. Here the CDR3 reads CASSSPGQGLYEQYF. CDR3 coding DNA: TGTGCCAGCAGTTCCCCGGGACAGGGGCTATACGAGCAGTACTTC.

This sequence joins TRBV19 and TRBJ2-4, with D tentatively TRBD2 (6 bases). The CDR3 runs 13 residues. Germline V gene lookup returns CDR1 LNHDA and CDR2 SQIVND (reference sequence). V lost 4 bases and J lost 8, with 12 bases in between. This CDR3 is CASSREAEYIQYF. Written as DNA, the CDR3 is TGTGCCAGTAGTAGGGAGGCCGAATACATTCAGTACTTC.

This clonotype showed up just a few times. This rearrangement joins TRBV7-2 to TRBJ1-2; no clear D gene. The germline CDR1 and CDR2 sequences are SGHTA and FQGNSA. V was clipped by 2 bases and J by 1 base, with 8 bases between them. The CDR3 loop spans 14 amino acids. The CDR3, as DNA: TGTGCCAGCAGCTTAATTGGCAATAACTATGGCTACACCTTC. Protein: CASSLIGNNYGYTF.

Written as DNA, the CDR3 is TGTGCCAGCAGCTTTTCCGCGATTAGGACCGGGGAGCTGTTTTTT. Translating gives CASSFSAIRTGELFF. The genes are TRBV7-2 and TRBJ2-2, with D unclear. Germline V gene data show CDR1 as SGHTA and CDR2 as FQGNSA. The V end was cut by 3 bases, the J end by 5 bases, with 13 bases between. The CDR3 has 15 amino acids.

The chain employs TRBV4-3 and TRBJ2-5; TRBD1 might be the D (5 bases). Germline V gene data show CDR1 as LGHNA and CDR2 as YSLEER. The CDR3 has 17 residues. V dropped 1 base and J dropped 4 bases, with 19 bases sitting between them. As DNA, the CDR3 is TGCGCCAGCAGCCAAGCCCCGTGGTTCAGGGTGGGAGAGACCCAGTACTTC. It is translated as CASSQAPWFRVGETQYF.

The chain joins TRBV15 to TRBJ2-7; 11 bases match TRBD2. V dropped 4 bases and J dropped 4; count of bases not matched to a gene: 3. The CDR3 extends over 14 amino acids. CDR1 is LNHNV, CDR2 YYDKDF, per germline (reference sequence). The CDR3 reads CATSKTSGSYEQYF. DNA for the CDR3: TGTGCCACCAGCAAAACTAGCGGGAGTTACGAGCAGTACTTC.